This T cell receptor beta chain derives from a study of blood T cells in healthy people across ages. Together with a sample-barcoded 5' primer, a J-beta primer mix was included in a second PCR lasting about 6 to 11 cycles. Each cDNA molecule received a tag from a template-switch adaptor that had 12 random nucleotides. TCRdb re-called the 5' RACE reads with MiXCR, one entry per CDR3 protein. The data show around 1,800,000 distinct CDR3 sequences, with more than 35% seen just once and roughly 23% held by the top ten. A minimum of 7 million PBMCs was isolated per sample. The CDR3 sequence is 15 residues long. Germline CDR1 and CDR2: GTSNPN and SVGIG (reference sequence). Trimming stripped 8 bases from V and 1 base from J, with 18 bases between. General observations from the study: The unsorted PBMCs prevented any conclusive comparison of naive versus antigen-experienced cells. Long-lived and aged donors differed, with more naive CD4+ cells and higher diversity in the long-lived.

This clonotype has more than one count but fewer than ten. Its matching antigen is unknown. This TCR came from a human donor in good health. This sequence joins TRBV30 and TRBJ2-1; D perhaps matches TRBD2 (5 bases). The material sequenced was blood. Here the CDR3 reads CAGPKGGSSYNEQFF. The DNA for the CDR3 is TGTGCCGGACCTAAAGGAGGTTCGTCCTACAATGAGCAGTTCTTC.